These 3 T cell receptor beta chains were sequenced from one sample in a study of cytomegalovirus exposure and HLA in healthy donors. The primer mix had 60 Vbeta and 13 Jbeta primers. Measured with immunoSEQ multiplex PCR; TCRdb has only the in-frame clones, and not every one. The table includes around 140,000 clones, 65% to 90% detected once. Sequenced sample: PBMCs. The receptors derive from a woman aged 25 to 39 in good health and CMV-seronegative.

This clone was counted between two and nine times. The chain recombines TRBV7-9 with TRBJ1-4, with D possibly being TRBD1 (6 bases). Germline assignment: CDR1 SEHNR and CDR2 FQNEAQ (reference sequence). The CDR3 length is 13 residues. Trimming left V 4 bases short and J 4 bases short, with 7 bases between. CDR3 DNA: TGTGCCAGCAGCTGGACAGATAATGAAAAACTGTTTTTT. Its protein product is CASSWTDNEKLFF.

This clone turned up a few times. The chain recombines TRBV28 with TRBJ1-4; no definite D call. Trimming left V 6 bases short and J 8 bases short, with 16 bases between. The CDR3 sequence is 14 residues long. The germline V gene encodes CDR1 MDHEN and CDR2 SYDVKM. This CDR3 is CASSRDKDGEKLFF. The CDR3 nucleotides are TGTGCCAGCAGCAGAGACAAAGACGGAGAAAAACTGTTTTTT.

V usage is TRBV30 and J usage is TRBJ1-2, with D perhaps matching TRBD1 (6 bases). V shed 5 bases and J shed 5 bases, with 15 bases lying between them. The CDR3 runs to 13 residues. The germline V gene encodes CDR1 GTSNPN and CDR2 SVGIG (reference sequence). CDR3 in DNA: TGTGCCTGGGCCCTGGGAGGGGGGTATGGCTACACCTTC. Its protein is CAWALGGGYGYTF.